The 8 T cell receptor beta chains reported below all come from one sample, sequenced in a study of CD8 T cells in ankylosing spondylitis. Whole-study findings and limits: Within ankylosing spondylitis blood, a TCR beta motif made up of seven to nine highly homologous variants appeared to be characteristic.

These receptors have no known antigen. Via MiXCR, TCRdb re-called the 5' RACE reads, giving one row per CDR3 protein. Counted here are approximately 520,000 distinct CDR3 sequences, roughly 5.2% occurring once; the ten biggest clones make up roughly 3.3%. The specimen sequenced was blood, either unsorted or a sorted T cell fraction (not recorded which). The source is a male donor with ankylosing spondylitis.

A few counts support this clonotype. The J gene is TRBJ1-4, the V gene TRBV2; weak D call: TRBD1 (5 bases). This CDR3 contains 14 residues. V was shortened by 3 bases and J by 1 base, with 6 bases between the two germline ends. Per germline, CDR1 SNHLY and CDR2 FYNNEI. The CDR3 here is CASSDQGTNEKLFF. The CDR3 coding sequence is TGTGCCAGCAGTGACCAGGGAACTAATGAAAAACTGTTTTTT.

This clonotype was seen ten or more times. The V and J genes are TRBV20-1 and TRBJ2-1, with TRBD2 identical over 8 bases. V shed 7 bases, J shed 6 bases, and the junction held 14 bases outside the gene matches. The CDR3 runs to 15 residues. From germline, CDR1 is DFQATT and CDR2 SNEGSKA (reference sequence). The CDR3 protein is CSVPFGGLDFNEQFF. The CDR3 DNA is TGCAGTGTCCCGTTCGGGGGACTAGATTTCAATGAGCAGTTCTTC.

At least ten counts were recorded for this clonotype. The gene calls are TRBV7-6 and TRBJ2-7, with 10 positions matching TRBD1. Germline CDR1 is SGHVS and CDR2 is FNYEAQ. With V trimmed by 4 bases and J by 3 bases, 6 bases remained unmatched. The CDR3 covers 15 residues. The CDR3 DNA sequence: TGTGCCAGCAGCTCCGGAGACAGGGGGCACTACGAGCAGTACTTC. Translation: CASSSGDRGHYEQYF.

This clonotype was recorded a few times. This chain links TRBV6-2 or TRBV6-3 with TRBJ2-1; TRBD1 or TRBD2 may be the D gene (6 bases each). The CDR3 spans 14 residues. The V gene lost 10 bases and the J gene lost 10 bases, with 23 bases spanning the gap. Germline CDR1 and CDR2: MNHEY and SVGEGT. CDR3 in DNA: TGTGCCACCTCAACGAGAGGGGGAGGTGCGGAGCAGTTCTTC. As protein: CATSTRGGGAEQFF.

This clonotype was seen many times. The rearrangement joins TRBV4-2 to TRBJ2-1, with D possibly TRBD2 on 7 matching bases. From germline, CDR1 is LGHNA and CDR2 YNFKEQ. The CDR3 runs 15 residues. V was clipped by 4 bases and J by 0 bases, with 10 bases between them. Here the CDR3 reads CASSRGGGSYNEQFF. Written as DNA, the CDR3 is TGTGCCAGCAGCCGGGGGGGCGGCTCCTACAATGAGCAGTTCTTC.

This clonotype came up many times. The chain combines TRBV20-1 with TRBJ1-1; TRBD1 matches at 8 bases. The CDR3 sequence is 16 residues long. CDR1 and CDR2 (germline): DFQATT, SNEGSKA (reference sequence). The V gene end was trimmed by 0 bases and the J gene end by 5 bases; junction bases not matched to a gene: 11. The CDR3 nucleotides are TGCAGTGCTAGAGACCCGCGGACAGGGCTTCGGACTGAAGCTTTCTTT. Its translation: CSARDPRTGLRTEAFF.

This clonotype was observed many times. V and J are TRBV7-2 and TRBJ1-2, with 9 nucleotides matching TRBD1. In germline, CDR1 is SGHTA, CDR2 FQGNSA. This CDR3 is built from 15 residues. The V segment lost 5 bases and the J segment 8 bases; nucleotides outside the gene matches: 12. The CDR3 is CASSHLPRTGEGYTF. CDR3 DNA: TGTGCCAGCAGCCACCTACCGAGGACAGGGGAAGGCTACACCTTC.

This clonotype appeared many times. The rearrangement joins TRBV6-5 to TRBJ2-5, with unresolved D. The germline CDR1 and CDR2 sequences are MNHEY and SVGAGI. V lost 2 bases and J lost 7, with 14 bases in between. CDR3 length: 14 amino acids. In DNA, the CDR3 is TGTGCCAGCAGTTACGGTAGGAGCCGGGTGACCCAGTACTTC. This sequence encodes CASSYGRSRVTQYF.